This is a list of T cell receptor beta chains from one sample in a study of blood T cell repertoires in COVID-19. Measured with immunoSEQ multiplex PCR; TCRdb has only the in-frame clones, and not every one. This sample has about 430,000 clones, with more than 75% found just once. The sample consisted of PBMCs or T cells enriched from blood (not recorded which). The receptors come from a woman younger than 45 with acute COVID-19. CDR3s include the opening cysteine and the closing phenylalanine or tryptophan. Each record gives: CDR3 protein, CDR3 DNA, clone size, D gene, J gene, CDR3 length, V gene. A D gene is named only where the DNA matches it firmly. Some rows mark clone size as missing; the rest say once, few, many or name a class of expanded clone.

cdr3_aa: CASKQNTGELFF
cdr3_nt: TGTGCCAGCAAACAGAACACCGGGGAGCTGTTTTTT
clone_size: -
d_call: -
j_call: TRBJ2-2
cdr3_length: 12
v_call: TRBV2

cdr3_aa: CASSYPSGGLYNEQFF
cdr3_nt: TGTGCCAGCAGTTACCCATCGGGGGGCCTCTACAATGAGCAGTTCTTC
clone_size: -
d_call: -
j_call: TRBJ2-1
cdr3_length: 16
v_call: TRBV6-2/TRBV6-3

cdr3_aa: CASSFRTGAILQGNQPQHF
cdr3_nt: TGCGCCAGCAGCTTCCGGACAGGGGCAATCTTGCAGGGCAATCAGCCCCAGCATTTT
clone_size: -
d_call: TRBD1
j_call: TRBJ1-5
cdr3_length: 19
v_call: TRBV5-1

cdr3_aa: CASSRGTYGYTF
cdr3_nt: TGTGCCAGCAGTCGGGGAACCTATGGCTACACCTTC
clone_size: -
d_call: -
j_call: TRBJ1-2
cdr3_length: 12
v_call: TRBV12-3/TRBV12-4

cdr3_aa: CASSPRTGSWTDTQYF
cdr3_nt: TGTGCCAGCAGCCCTCGGACAGGTTCGTGGACGGATACGCAGTATTTT
clone_size: -
d_call: TRBD1
j_call: TRBJ2-3
cdr3_length: 16
v_call: TRBV6-2/TRBV6-3

cdr3_aa: CASSLLKPNYGYTF
cdr3_nt: TGCGCCAGCAGCTTACTTAAGCCCAACTATGGCTACACCTTC
clone_size: -
d_call: -
j_call: TRBJ1-2
cdr3_length: 14
v_call: TRBV5-1

cdr3_aa: CASSVDRGAGYTF
cdr3_nt: TGTGCCAGCAGCGTCGACAGGGGGGCTGGCTACACCTTC
clone_size: -
d_call: TRBD1
j_call: TRBJ1-2
cdr3_length: 13
v_call: TRBV7-9

cdr3_aa: CASTGNRAWEQYF
cdr3_nt: TGTGCCAGCACCGGTAACAGGGCCTGGGAGCAGTACTTC
clone_size: -
d_call: -
j_call: TRBJ2-7
cdr3_length: 13
v_call: TRBV12-3/TRBV12-4

cdr3_aa: CASSQADRDLPEAFF
cdr3_nt: TGCGCCAGCAGCCAAGCCGACAGGGACTTGCCTGAAGCTTTCTTT
clone_size: -
d_call: TRBD1
j_call: TRBJ1-1
cdr3_length: 15
v_call: TRBV4-1

cdr3_aa: CAISEGQDKVDTQYF
cdr3_nt: TGTGCCATCAGTGAAGGACAGGACAAAGTAGATACGCAGTATTTT
clone_size: -
d_call: TRBD1
j_call: TRBJ2-3
cdr3_length: 15
v_call: TRBV10-3

cdr3_aa: CASSSTGTGGFQPQHF
cdr3_nt: TGTGCCAGCAGCTCCACCGGGACAGGGGGTTTCCAGCCCCAGCATTTT
clone_size: -
d_call: TRBD1
j_call: TRBJ1-5
cdr3_length: 16
v_call: TRBV6-6

cdr3_aa: CASNQQGSSGNTIYF
cdr3_nt: TGTGCCAGTAATCAACAGGGTTCCTCTGGAAACACCATATATTTT
clone_size: -
d_call: -
j_call: TRBJ1-3
cdr3_length: 15
v_call: TRBV19

cdr3_aa: CASSGVPRKKDTDEEPQHF
cdr3_nt: TGCGCCAGCAGTGGGGTCCCCAGAAAAAAGGACACGGATGAAGAGCCCCAGCATTTT
clone_size: -
d_call: -
j_call: TRBJ1-5
cdr3_length: 19
v_call: TRBV23-1

cdr3_aa: CASITNYGYTF
cdr3_nt: TGTGCCAGCATTACTAACTATGGCTACACCTTC
clone_size: -
d_call: -
j_call: TRBJ1-2
cdr3_length: 11
v_call: TRBV6-5

cdr3_aa: CASSLVQGGGYTF
cdr3_nt: TGTGCCAGCAGCTTAGTGCAGGGGGGTGGCTACACCTTC
clone_size: once
d_call: TRBD1
j_call: TRBJ1-2
cdr3_length: 13
v_call: TRBV7-9

cdr3_aa: CASGLVRGGVETQYF
cdr3_nt: TGTGCTAGTGGTTTGGTACGGGGGGGAGTGGAGACCCAGTACTTC
clone_size: -
d_call: TRBD2
j_call: TRBJ2-5
cdr3_length: 15
v_call: TRBV12-5

cdr3_aa: CASSLVSGGQPQHF
cdr3_nt: TGTGCCAGCAGCTTGGTCTCAGGGGGACAGCCCCAGCATTTT
clone_size: -
d_call: TRBD1
j_call: TRBJ1-5
cdr3_length: 14
v_call: TRBV5-8

cdr3_aa: CASSSGVGAFF
cdr3_nt: TGTGCCAGCAGTTCAGGGGTGGGAGCTTTCTTT
clone_size: -
d_call: -
j_call: TRBJ1-1
cdr3_length: 11
v_call: TRBV28

cdr3_aa: CATLPGRGKPKNIQYF
cdr3_nt: TGTGCCACACTCCCGGGGAGGGGCAAGCCCAAAAACATTCAGTACTTC
clone_size: -
d_call: TRBD2
j_call: TRBJ2-4
cdr3_length: 16
v_call: TRBV7-3

cdr3_aa: CASSPDAGGPNEKLFF
cdr3_nt: TGCGCCAGCAGCCCGGATGCAGGGGGACCAAATGAAAAACTGTTTTTT
clone_size: -
d_call: TRBD1
j_call: TRBJ1-4
cdr3_length: 16
v_call: TRBV4-3

cdr3_aa: CASSPSGGNTEAFF
cdr3_nt: TGTGCCAGCAGCCCCTCCGGGGGGAACACTGAAGCTTTCTTT
clone_size: -
d_call: -
j_call: TRBJ1-1
cdr3_length: 14
v_call: TRBV7-3

cdr3_aa: CASSFYSNQPQHF
cdr3_nt: TGTGCCAGCAGTTTTTATAGCAATCAGCCCCAGCATTTT
clone_size: -
d_call: -
j_call: TRBJ1-5
cdr3_length: 13
v_call: TRBV6-5

cdr3_aa: CASSLTGNLYNEQFF
cdr3_nt: TGTGCCAGCAGCCTGACAGGGAACCTTTACAATGAGCAGTTCTTC
clone_size: -
d_call: TRBD1
j_call: TRBJ2-1
cdr3_length: 15
v_call: TRBV7-9

cdr3_aa: CASSTGNNQPQHF
cdr3_nt: TGTGCCAGCAGCACAGGTAACAATCAGCCCCAGCATTTT
clone_size: -
d_call: -
j_call: TRBJ1-5
cdr3_length: 13
v_call: TRBV2

cdr3_aa: CASSLDLGGFYEQYF
cdr3_nt: TGTGCCAGCAGCTTAGATTTAGGAGGGTTCTACGAGCAGTACTTC
clone_size: -
d_call: -
j_call: TRBJ2-7
cdr3_length: 15
v_call: TRBV11-2

cdr3_aa: CASSPTPGKGQHF
cdr3_nt: TGTGCCAGCAGCCCTACCCCTGGAAAGGGACAACATTTT
clone_size: -
d_call: -
j_call: TRBJ1-6
cdr3_length: 13
v_call: TRBV5-4

cdr3_aa: CASSPQGVTEAFF
cdr3_nt: TGTGCCAGCAGTCCACAGGGGGTCACTGAAGCTTTCTTT
clone_size: -
d_call: TRBD1
j_call: TRBJ1-1
cdr3_length: 13
v_call: TRBV6-5

cdr3_aa: CASSRLRQDRLQHYGYTF
cdr3_nt: TGTGCCAGTAGTAGGCTAAGGCAGGACAGACTTCAACACTATGGCTACACCTTC
clone_size: -
d_call: -
j_call: TRBJ1-2
cdr3_length: 18
v_call: TRBV19

cdr3_aa: CASSITGTGAYEQYF
cdr3_nt: TGTGCCAGTAGTATAACCGGGACAGGGGCTTACGAGCAGTACTTC
clone_size: -
d_call: TRBD1
j_call: TRBJ2-7
cdr3_length: 15
v_call: TRBV19

cdr3_aa: CASSSVGRSGYNEQFF
cdr3_nt: TGTGCCAGCAGCTCCGTCGGGAGGTCGGGATACAATGAGCAGTTCTTC
clone_size: -
d_call: TRBD2
j_call: TRBJ2-1
cdr3_length: 16
v_call: TRBV7-9

cdr3_aa: CASSVAGLAGGGTDTQYF
cdr3_nt: TGTGCCAGCAGCGTAGCGGGACTAGCGGGGGGAGGCACAGATACGCAGTATTTT
clone_size: -
d_call: TRBD2
j_call: TRBJ2-3
cdr3_length: 18
v_call: TRBV9

cdr3_aa: CASGLVPRQALLLANEQYF
cdr3_nt: TGTGCTAGTGGTTTGGTACCAAGACAGGCGTTGTTACTCGCAAACGAGCAGTACTTC
clone_size: -
d_call: -
j_call: TRBJ2-7
cdr3_length: 19
v_call: TRBV12-5

cdr3_aa: CGAGEYSYEQYF
cdr3_nt: TGTGGGGCGGGGGAGTACTCCTACGAGCAGTACTTC
clone_size: -
d_call: TRBD2
j_call: TRBJ2-7
cdr3_length: 12
v_call: TRBV12-3/TRBV12-4

cdr3_aa: CASKETEMNTEAFF
cdr3_nt: TGTGCCAGCAAGGAGACAGAAATGAACACTGAAGCTTTCTTT
clone_size: few
d_call: -
j_call: TRBJ1-1
cdr3_length: 14
v_call: TRBV7-3

cdr3_aa: CASSLAGGPLNEQFF
cdr3_nt: TGTGCCAGCAGCTTAGCGGGGGGGCCTCTTAATGAGCAGTTCTTC
clone_size: -
d_call: -
j_call: TRBJ2-1
cdr3_length: 15
v_call: TRBV7-2

cdr3_aa: CASSGRQGTGELFF
cdr3_nt: TGTGCCAGCAGTGGACGACAGGGCACCGGGGAGCTGTTTTTT
clone_size: -
d_call: TRBD1
j_call: TRBJ2-2
cdr3_length: 14
v_call: TRBV6-4

cdr3_aa: CASSEAWQLEDEKLFF
cdr3_nt: TGTGCCAGCAGTGAAGCGTGGCAGCTTGAGGATGAAAAACTGTTTTTT
clone_size: -
d_call: -
j_call: TRBJ1-4
cdr3_length: 16
v_call: TRBV2

cdr3_aa: CASTPEGRREDEQFF
cdr3_nt: TGTGCCAGCACGCCAGAGGGGAGAAGGGAGGATGAGCAGTTCTTC
clone_size: -
d_call: -
j_call: TRBJ2-1
cdr3_length: 15
v_call: TRBV3-1/TRBV3-2

cdr3_aa: CASSTTSGGEQYF
cdr3_nt: TGTGCCAGCAGCACCACTAGCGGGGGAGAGCAGTACTTC
clone_size: -
d_call: TRBD2
j_call: TRBJ2-7
cdr3_length: 13
v_call: TRBV7-2

cdr3_aa: CASSNPTGLATNEKLFF
cdr3_nt: TGCGCCAGCAGCAACCCGACAGGGCTAGCAACTAATGAAAAACTGTTTTTT
clone_size: -
d_call: TRBD1
j_call: TRBJ1-4
cdr3_length: 17
v_call: TRBV5-1

cdr3_aa: CASSYITDTEAFF
cdr3_nt: TGTGCCAGCAGTTACATTACAGACACTGAAGCTTTCTTT
clone_size: few
d_call: -
j_call: TRBJ1-1
cdr3_length: 13
v_call: TRBV6-5

cdr3_aa: CASSLDGTPSYNEQFF
cdr3_nt: TGTGCCAGCAGCCTGGACGGGACACCATCCTACAATGAGCAGTTCTTC
clone_size: -
d_call: -
j_call: TRBJ2-1
cdr3_length: 16
v_call: TRBV5-4

cdr3_aa: CASSSLKGKHGYTF
cdr3_nt: TGTGCCAGCAGCTCATTGAAGGGGAAGCATGGCTACACCTTC
clone_size: once
d_call: -
j_call: TRBJ1-2
cdr3_length: 14
v_call: TRBV11-2

cdr3_aa: CASSEGGVNYRYTF
cdr3_nt: TGTGCCAGCAGTGAAGGGGGGGTGAATTATCGCTACACCTTC
clone_size: -
d_call: -
j_call: TRBJ1-2
cdr3_length: 14
v_call: TRBV6-1

cdr3_aa: CASSWSGLTGGTEAFF
cdr3_nt: TGTGCCAGCAGTTGGTCCGGACTAACGGGGGGGACTGAAGCTTTCTTT
clone_size: -
d_call: -
j_call: TRBJ1-1
cdr3_length: 16
v_call: TRBV2

cdr3_aa: CASSLPGTVRIGAFF
cdr3_nt: TGTGCCAGCAGCTTACCCGGGACAGTCCGGATAGGAGCTTTCTTT
clone_size: -
d_call: TRBD1
j_call: TRBJ1-1
cdr3_length: 15
v_call: TRBV5-5

cdr3_aa: CASSQSQGGEYGYTF
cdr3_nt: TGCGCCAGCAGCCAAAGTCAAGGGGGGGAGTATGGCTACACCTTC
clone_size: once
d_call: -
j_call: TRBJ1-2
cdr3_length: 15
v_call: TRBV4-3